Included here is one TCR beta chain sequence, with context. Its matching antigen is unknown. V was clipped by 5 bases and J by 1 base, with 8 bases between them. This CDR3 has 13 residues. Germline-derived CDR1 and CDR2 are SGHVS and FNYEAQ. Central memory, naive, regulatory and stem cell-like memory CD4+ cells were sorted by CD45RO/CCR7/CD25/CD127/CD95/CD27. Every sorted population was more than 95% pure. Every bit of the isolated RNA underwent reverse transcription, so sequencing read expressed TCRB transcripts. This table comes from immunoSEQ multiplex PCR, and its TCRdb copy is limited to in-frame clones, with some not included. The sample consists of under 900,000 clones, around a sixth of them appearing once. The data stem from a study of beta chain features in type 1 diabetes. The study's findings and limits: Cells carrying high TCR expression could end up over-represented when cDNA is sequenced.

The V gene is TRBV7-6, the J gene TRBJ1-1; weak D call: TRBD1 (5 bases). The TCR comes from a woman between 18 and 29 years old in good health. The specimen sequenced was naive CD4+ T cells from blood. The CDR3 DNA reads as TGTGCCAGCAGCCGAGACAGGAACACTGAAGCTTTCTTT. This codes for CASSRDRNTEAFF.